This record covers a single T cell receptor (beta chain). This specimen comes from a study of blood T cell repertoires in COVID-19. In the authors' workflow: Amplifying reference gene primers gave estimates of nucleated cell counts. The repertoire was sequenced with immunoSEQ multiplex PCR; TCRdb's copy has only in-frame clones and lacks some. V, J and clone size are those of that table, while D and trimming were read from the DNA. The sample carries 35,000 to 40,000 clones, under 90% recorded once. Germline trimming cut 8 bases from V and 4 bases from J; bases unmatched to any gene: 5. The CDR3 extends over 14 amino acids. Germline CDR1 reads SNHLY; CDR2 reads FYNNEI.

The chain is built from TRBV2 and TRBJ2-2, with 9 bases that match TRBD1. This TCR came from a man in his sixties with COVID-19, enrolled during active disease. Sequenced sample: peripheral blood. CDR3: CASRRTGATGELFF. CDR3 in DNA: TGTGCCAGCCGAAGGACAGGGGCCACCGGGGAGCTGTTTTTT.